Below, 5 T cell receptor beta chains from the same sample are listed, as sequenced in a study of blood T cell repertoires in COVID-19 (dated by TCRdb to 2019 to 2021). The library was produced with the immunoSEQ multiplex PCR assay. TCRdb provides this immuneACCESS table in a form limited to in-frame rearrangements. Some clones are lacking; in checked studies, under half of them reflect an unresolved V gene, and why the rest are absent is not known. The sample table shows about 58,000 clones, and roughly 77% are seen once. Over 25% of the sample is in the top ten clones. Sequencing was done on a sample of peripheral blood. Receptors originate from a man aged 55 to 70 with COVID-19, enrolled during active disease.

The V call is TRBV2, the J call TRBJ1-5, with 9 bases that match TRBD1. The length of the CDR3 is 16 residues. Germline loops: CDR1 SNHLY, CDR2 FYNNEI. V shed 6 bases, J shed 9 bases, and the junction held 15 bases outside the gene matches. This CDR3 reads CASSELLGQGKGPQHF. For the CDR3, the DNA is TGTGCCAGCAGCGAGCTGTTGGGACAGGGTAAAGGGCCCCAGCATTTT.

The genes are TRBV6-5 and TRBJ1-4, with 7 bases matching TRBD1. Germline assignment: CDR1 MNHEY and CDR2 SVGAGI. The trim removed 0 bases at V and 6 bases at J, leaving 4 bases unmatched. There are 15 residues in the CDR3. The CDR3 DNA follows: TGTGCCAGCAGTTACTCGAGGGACAGACATGAAAAACTGTTTTTT. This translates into CASSYSRDRHEKLFF.

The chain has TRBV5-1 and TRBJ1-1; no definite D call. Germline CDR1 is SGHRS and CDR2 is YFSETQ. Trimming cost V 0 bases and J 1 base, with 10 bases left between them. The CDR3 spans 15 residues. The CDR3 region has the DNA TGCGCCAGCAGCTTGGGGCAGATGTGGAACACTGAAGCTTTCTTT. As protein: CASSLGQMWNTEAFF.

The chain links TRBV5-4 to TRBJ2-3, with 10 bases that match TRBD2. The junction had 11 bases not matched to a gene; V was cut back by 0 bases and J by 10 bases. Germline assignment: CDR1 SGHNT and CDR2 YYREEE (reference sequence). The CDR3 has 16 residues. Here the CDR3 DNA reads TGTGCCAGCAGCTTGGATCCAGCGGGGGGGCCCAGGGCGCAGTATTTT. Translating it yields CASSLDPAGGPRAQYF.

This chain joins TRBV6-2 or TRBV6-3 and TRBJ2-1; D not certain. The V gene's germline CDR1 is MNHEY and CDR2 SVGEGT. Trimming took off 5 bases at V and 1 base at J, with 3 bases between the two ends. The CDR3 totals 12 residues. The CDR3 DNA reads TGTGCCAGCAGTATATCCTACAATGAGCAGTTCTTC. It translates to CASSISYNEQFF.